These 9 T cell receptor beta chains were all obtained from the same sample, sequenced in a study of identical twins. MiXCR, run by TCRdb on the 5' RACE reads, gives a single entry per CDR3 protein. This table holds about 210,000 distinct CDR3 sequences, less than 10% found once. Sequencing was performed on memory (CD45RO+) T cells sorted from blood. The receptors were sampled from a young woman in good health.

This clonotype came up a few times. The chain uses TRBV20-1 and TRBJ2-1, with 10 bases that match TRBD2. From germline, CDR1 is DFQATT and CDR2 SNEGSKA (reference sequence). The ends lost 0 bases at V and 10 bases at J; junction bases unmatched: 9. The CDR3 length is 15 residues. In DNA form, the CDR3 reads TGCAGTGCTAGAGATCAGGCTAGCGGGAGAAAGGAGCAGTTCTTC. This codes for CSARDQASGRKEQFF.

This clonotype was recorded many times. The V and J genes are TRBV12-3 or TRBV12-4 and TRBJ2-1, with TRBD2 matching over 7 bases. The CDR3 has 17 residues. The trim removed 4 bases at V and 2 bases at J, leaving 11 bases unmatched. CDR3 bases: TGTGCCAGCAGTTCCTCGGGATCTAGCGGCACCTACAATGAGCAGTTCTTC. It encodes CASSSSGSSGTYNEQFF.

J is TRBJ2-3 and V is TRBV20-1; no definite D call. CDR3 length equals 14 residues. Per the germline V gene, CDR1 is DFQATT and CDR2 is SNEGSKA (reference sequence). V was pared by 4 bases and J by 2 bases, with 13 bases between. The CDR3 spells CSATRPEPTDTQYF. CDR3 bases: TGCAGTGCTACTAGACCTGAACCCACAGATACGCAGTATTTT.

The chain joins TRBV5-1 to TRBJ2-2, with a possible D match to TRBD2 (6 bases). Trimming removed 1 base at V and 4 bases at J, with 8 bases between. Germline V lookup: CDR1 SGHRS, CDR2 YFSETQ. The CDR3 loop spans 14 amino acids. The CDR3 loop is CASSLRRATGELFF. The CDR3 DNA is TGCGCCAGCAGCTTGAGGAGGGCCACCGGGGAGCTGTTTTTT. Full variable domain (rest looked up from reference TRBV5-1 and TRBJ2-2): KAGVTQTPRYLIKTRGQQVTLSCSPISGHRSVSWYQQTPGQGLQFLFEYFSETQRNKGNFPGRFSGRQFSNSRSEMNVSTLELGDSALYLCASSLRRATGELFFGEGSRLTVL.

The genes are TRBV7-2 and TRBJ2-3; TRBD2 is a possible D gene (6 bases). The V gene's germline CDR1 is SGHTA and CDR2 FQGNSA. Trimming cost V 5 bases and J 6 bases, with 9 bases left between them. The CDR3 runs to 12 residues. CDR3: CASSTSRDTQYF. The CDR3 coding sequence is TGTGCCAGCAGCACTAGCAGGGATACGCAGTATTTT.

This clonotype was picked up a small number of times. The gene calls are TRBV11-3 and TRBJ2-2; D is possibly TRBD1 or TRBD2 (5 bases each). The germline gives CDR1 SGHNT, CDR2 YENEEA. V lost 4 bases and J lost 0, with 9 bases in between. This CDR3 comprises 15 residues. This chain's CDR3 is CASSWGGSNTGELFF. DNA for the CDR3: TGTGCCAGCAGCTGGGGCGGGTCGAACACCGGGGAGCTGTTTTTT.

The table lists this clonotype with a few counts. The CDR3 bases are TGTGCCAGCGGCTCTCTCACCGCAGAGACCCAGTACTTC. Its protein is CASGSLTAETQYF. The chain recombines TRBV3-1 with TRBJ2-5; D unresolved. V was shortened by 8 bases and J by 4 bases, with 14 bases between the two germline ends. Germline V gene data show CDR1 as LGHDT and CDR2 as YNNKEL (reference sequence). The CDR3 is 13 residues long.

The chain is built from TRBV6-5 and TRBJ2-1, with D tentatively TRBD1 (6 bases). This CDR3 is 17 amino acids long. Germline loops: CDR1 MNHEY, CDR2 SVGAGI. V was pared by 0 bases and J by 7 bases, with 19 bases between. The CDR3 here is CASSYSQGPRVQNEQFF. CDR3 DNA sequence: TGTGCCAGCAGTTACTCCCAGGGGCCCAGGGTCCAAAATGAGCAGTTCTTC.

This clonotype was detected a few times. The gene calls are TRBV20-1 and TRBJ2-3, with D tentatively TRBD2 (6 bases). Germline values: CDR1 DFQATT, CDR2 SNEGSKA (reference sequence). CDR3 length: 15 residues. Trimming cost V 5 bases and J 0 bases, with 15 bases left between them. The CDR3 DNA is TGCAGTGCTGGCTTAGCGGACCTGAGCACAGATACGCAGTATTTT. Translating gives CSAGLADLSTDTQYF.